The present TCR beta chain was sequenced within a study of blood T cell repertoires in COVID-19. Study information: COVID-19 samples collected from the United States, Italy and Spain covered acute and convalescent phases. T cells, B-cell-depleted T cells, or PBMCs supplied cDNA or gDNA.

The CDR3 is 14 amino acids. CDR1 and CDR2 from the germline V gene are MNHEY and SMNVEV (reference sequence). Trimming cost V 6 bases and J 0 bases, with 8 bases left between them. Per the original data handling: Using reference gene primer amplification, nucleated cell counts were estimated. Using immunoSEQ multiplex PCR, the repertoire was profiled, and TCRdb retains in-frame clones only, with some absent. V and J calls plus clone size are reproduced from that table; the DNA served to infer D and trimming. Among some 150,000 clones, 65% to 90% were seen once, and the ten largest hold roughly 3.3%. The chain is built from TRBV27 and TRBJ2-2, with D unclear. Material: peripheral blood. The TCR was taken from a man between 65 and 80 years old with acute or convalescent COVID-19. The CDR3 coding sequence is TGTGCCAGCAGGCGCCCCCCGAACACCGGGGAGCTGTTTTTT. It encodes CASRRPPNTGELFF.